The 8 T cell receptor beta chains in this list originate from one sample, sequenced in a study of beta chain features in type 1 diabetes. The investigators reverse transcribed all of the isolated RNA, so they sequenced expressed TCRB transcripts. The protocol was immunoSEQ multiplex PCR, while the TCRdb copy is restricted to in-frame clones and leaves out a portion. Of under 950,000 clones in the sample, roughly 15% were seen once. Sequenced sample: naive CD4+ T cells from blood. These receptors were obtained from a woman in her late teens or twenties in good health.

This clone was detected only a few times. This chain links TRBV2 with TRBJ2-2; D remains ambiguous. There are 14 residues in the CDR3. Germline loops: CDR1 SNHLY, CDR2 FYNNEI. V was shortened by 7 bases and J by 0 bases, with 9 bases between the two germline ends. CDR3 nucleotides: TGTGCCAGCACTCGCGGTACGAACACCGGGGAGCTGTTTTTT. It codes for CASTRGTNTGELFF.

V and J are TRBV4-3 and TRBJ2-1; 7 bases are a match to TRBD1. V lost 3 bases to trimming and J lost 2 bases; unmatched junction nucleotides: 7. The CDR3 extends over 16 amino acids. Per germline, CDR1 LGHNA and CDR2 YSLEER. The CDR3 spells CASSHGRDSAYNEQFF. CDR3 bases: TGCGCCAGCAGCCATGGCCGGGACAGTGCCTACAATGAGCAGTTCTTC.

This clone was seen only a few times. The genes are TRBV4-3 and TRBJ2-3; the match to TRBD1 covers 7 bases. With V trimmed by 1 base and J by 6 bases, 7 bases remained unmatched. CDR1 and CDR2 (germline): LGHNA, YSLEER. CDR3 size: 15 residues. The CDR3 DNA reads TGCGCCAGCAGCCAAGCGACAGGGCGGGTCGATACGCAGTATTTT. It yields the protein CASSQATGRVDTQYF.

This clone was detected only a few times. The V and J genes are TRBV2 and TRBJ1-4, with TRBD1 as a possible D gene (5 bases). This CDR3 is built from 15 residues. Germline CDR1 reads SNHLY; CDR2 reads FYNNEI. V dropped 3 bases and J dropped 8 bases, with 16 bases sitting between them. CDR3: CASSDGGTLWEKLFF. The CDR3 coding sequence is TGTGCCAGCAGTGACGGGGGGACTCTTTGGGAAAAACTGTTTTTT.

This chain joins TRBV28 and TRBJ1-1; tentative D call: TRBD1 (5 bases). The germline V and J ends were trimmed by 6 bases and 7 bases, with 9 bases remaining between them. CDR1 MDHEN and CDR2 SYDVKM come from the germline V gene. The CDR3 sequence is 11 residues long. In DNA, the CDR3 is TGTGCCAGCAGAGAGGGGATTGAAGCTTTCTTT. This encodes CASREGIEAFF.

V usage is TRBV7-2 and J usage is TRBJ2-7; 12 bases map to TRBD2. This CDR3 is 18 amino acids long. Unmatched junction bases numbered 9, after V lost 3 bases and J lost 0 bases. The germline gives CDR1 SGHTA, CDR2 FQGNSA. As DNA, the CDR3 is TGTGCCAGCAGCTTCCGGACTAGCGGGACTAGTTTCTCCTACGAGCAGTACTTC. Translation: CASSFRTSGTSFSYEQYF.

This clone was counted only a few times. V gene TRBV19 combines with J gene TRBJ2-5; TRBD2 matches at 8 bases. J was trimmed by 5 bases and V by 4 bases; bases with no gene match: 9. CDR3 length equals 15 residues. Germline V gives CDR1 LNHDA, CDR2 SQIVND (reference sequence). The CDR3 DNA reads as TGTGCCAGTAGTACCTCCGCGGGAGGAGGGGAGACCCAGTACTTC. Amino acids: CASSTSAGGGETQYF.

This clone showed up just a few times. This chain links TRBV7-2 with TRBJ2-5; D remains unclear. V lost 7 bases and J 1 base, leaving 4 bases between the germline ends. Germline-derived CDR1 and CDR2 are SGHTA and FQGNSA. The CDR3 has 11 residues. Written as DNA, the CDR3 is TGTGCCAGCAACAGCCAAGAGACCCAGTACTTC. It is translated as CASNSQETQYF.